These 11 T cell receptor beta chains came from one sample sequenced in a study of shared clonotypes between healthy human individuals. The method was immunoSEQ multiplex PCR; TCRdb's version includes in-frame clones alone and lacks a portion of them. The table has 1,400,000 or so clones, about 98.5% seen once; the top ten hold roughly 0.36%. Sequenced sample: naive CD4+ T cells sorted from blood. As to subset: CD45RA+ positively selected. The source of these receptors is a man aged 25 to 40 in good health.

This clone was recorded once. The CDR3 here is CASSPRAGANTGELFF. The CDR3 DNA reads TGTGCCAGCAGCCCGAGGGCAGGGGCGAACACCGGGGAGCTGTTTTTT. This chain uses TRBV5-4 with TRBJ2-2, with D perhaps matching TRBD1 (6 bases). This CDR3 has 16 residues. Germline V gene lookup returns CDR1 SGHNT and CDR2 YYREEE (reference sequence). V lost 4 bases, J lost 0 bases, and 13 bases lay in between.

This chain links TRBV30 with TRBJ1-5; 8 nucleotides line up with TRBD1. V was clipped by 3 bases and J by 9 bases; unmatched bases: 4. The CDR3 runs 12 residues. The germline V gene has CDR1 GTSNPN and CDR2 SVGIG (reference sequence). DNA of the CDR3: TGTGCCTGGAGCAGGGGGCCACGGCCCCAGCATTTT. This translates into CAWSRGPRPQHF.

The V and J genes are TRBV25-1 and TRBJ2-5, with D possibly being TRBD1 (5 bases). Germline V gene lookup returns CDR1 MGHDK and CDR2 SYGVNS. This CDR3 is built from 13 residues. The V end lost 5 bases, the J end lost 0 bases, and 7 bases lay between the germline ends. Here the CDR3 reads CASSSGYQETQYF. The DNA for the CDR3 is TGTGCCAGCAGTTCAGGGTACCAAGAGACCCAGTACTTC.

The chain links TRBV5-6 to TRBJ2-5; the D call may be TRBD1 or TRBD2 (5 bases each). The CDR3 is 13 amino acids. The V end was cut by 2 bases, the J end by 9 bases, with 14 bases between. Germline CDR1 and CDR2: SGHDT and YYEEEE. The CDR3 nucleotides read TGTGCCAGCAGCTTAAGCGAGCTGGGGGCCCAGTACTTC. Amino acids: CASSLSELGAQYF.

The chain employs TRBV7-9 and TRBJ2-3; TRBD2 is a possible D gene (6 bases). V shed 3 bases and J shed 2 bases, with 18 bases lying between them. Germline lookup yields CDR1 SEHNR and CDR2 FQNEAQ (reference sequence). There are 17 residues in the CDR3. In nucleotides, the CDR3 is TGTGCCAGCAGCTTTGGAGTAGCGGCCTCTTACACAGATACGCAGTATTTT. The encoded protein is CASSFGVAASYTDTQYF.

This rearrangement joins TRBV5-1 to TRBJ2-3; perhaps D is TRBD1 or TRBD2 (6 bases each). The V end was cut by 0 bases, the J end by 2 bases, with 10 bases between. The length of the CDR3 is 15 residues. The germline CDR1 and CDR2 sequences are SGHRS and YFSETQ. The CDR3 region has the DNA TGCGCCAGCAGCTTGGAGGGGGGAGTCACAGATACGCAGTATTTT. As protein: CASSLEGGVTDTQYF.

This sequence joins TRBV30 and TRBJ1-4; D is undetermined. The CDR3 has 11 amino acids. The V gene lost 3 bases and the J gene lost 11 bases, with 10 bases spanning the gap. CDR1 and CDR2 (germline): GTSNPN, SVGIG (reference sequence). The CDR3 nucleotides are TGTGCCTGGAGAGATAGACTTAAACTGTTTTTT. This gives the protein CAWRDRLKLFF.

This clone came up once. The chain joins TRBV11-3 to TRBJ2-1; a possible D gene is TRBD2 (7 bases). In germline, CDR1 is SGHNT, CDR2 YENEEA. CDR3 length equals 18 residues. V was pared by 5 bases and J by 4 bases, with 24 bases between. CDR3 residues: CASSNYGGGLAVYNEQFF. The CDR3 DNA reads as TGTGCCAGCAGCAATTATGGGGGGGGCCTAGCGGTATACAATGAGCAGTTCTTC.

V and J are TRBV29-1 and TRBJ1-1; D perhaps matches TRBD1 (6 bases). The V and J ends lost 6 bases and 0 bases respectively, with 14 bases between them. The CDR3 totals 14 residues. From germline, CDR1 is SQVTM and CDR2 ANQGSEA. DNA of the CDR3: TGCAGCGTCAGAGGACAGTACATGAACACTGAAGCTTTCTTT. As protein: CSVRGQYMNTEAFF. The full variable domain, rest sourced from reference TRBV29-1 and TRBJ1-1, is SAVISQKPSRDICQRGTSLTIQCQVDSQVTMMFWYRQQPGQSLTLIATANQGSEATYESGFVIDKFPISRPNLTFSTLTVSNMSPEDSSIYLCSVRGQYMNTEAFFGQGTRLTVV.

This sequence joins TRBV28 and TRBJ2-7, with TRBD1 identical over 8 bases. V shed 4 bases, J shed 8 bases, and the junction held 10 bases outside the gene matches. Germline V gene sequence: CDR1 MDHEN, CDR2 SYDVKM. The CDR3 is made up of 14 amino acids. CDR3 coding DNA: TGTGCCAGCAGTTCGACAGGGGTCCTACGACAGCAGTACTTC. This encodes CASSSTGVLRQQYF.

This sequence joins TRBV2 and TRBJ2-7; no firm D call. CDR1 is SNHLY, CDR2 FYNNEI, per germline. Trimming took 7 bases from V and 0 from J, leaving 13 bases between them. The CDR3 covers 14 residues. CDR3 in DNA: TGTGCCAGCACACCACAGTTAAGCTCCTACGAGCAGTACTTC. Protein: CASTPQLSSYEQYF.